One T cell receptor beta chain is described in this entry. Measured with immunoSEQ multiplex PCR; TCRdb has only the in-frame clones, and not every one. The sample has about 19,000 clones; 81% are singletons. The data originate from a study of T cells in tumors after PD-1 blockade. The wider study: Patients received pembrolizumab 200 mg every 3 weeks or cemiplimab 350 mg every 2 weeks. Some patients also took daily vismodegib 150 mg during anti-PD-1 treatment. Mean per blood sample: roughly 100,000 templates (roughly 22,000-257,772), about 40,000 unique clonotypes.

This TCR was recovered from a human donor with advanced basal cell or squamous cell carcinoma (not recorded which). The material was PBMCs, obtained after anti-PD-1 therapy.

The CDR3 bases are TGTGCCAGCAGCCAATCGGGGATTATCGGGTACGAGCAGTACTTC. Translation gives CASSQSGIIGYEQYF. This chain uses TRBV3-1 (or the pseudogene TRBV3-2) with TRBJ2-7, with D perhaps matching TRBD2 (5 bases). Trimming left V 2 bases short and J 4 bases short, with 15 bases between. This CDR3 is built from 15 residues. Germline values: CDR1 LGHDT, CDR2 YNNKEL (reference sequence).